These 10 T cell receptor beta chains came from one sample sequenced in a study of blood T cell repertoires in COVID-19. TCRdb keeps only in-frame clones here, not all; method: immunoSEQ multiplex PCR. The sample gives about 88,000 clones, about 84% of which show up once; around a quarter is in the top ten. Sample: peripheral blood. Source of these receptors: a human donor in a cohort sampled during active COVID-19.

This clone has only one observation. The CDR3 nucleotides read TGTGCCAGCAGCTCTCGGACTAGCGGGAGTGTTACGCAGTATTTT. Residues: CASSSRTSGSVTQYF. The chain employs TRBV5-4 and TRBJ2-3, with 13 bases fitting TRBD2. This CDR3 is built from 15 residues. Germline CDR1 reads SGHNT; CDR2 reads YYREEE (reference sequence). The J segment lost 8 bases and the V segment lost 3 bases, leaving 6 bases of the junction unmatched.

As regards this clone: The identical CDR3 is also encoded by other nucleotide sequences in the sample. The V and J genes are TRBV2 and TRBJ1-1; D is perhaps TRBD1 (5 bases). Between the trimmed V and J ends, which lost 6 bases and 2 bases, there was a span of 10 bases. Germline V gene data show CDR1 as SNHLY and CDR2 as FYNNEI. The CDR3 spans 13 residues. This CDR3 is CASRRDSNTEAFF. CDR3 bases: TGTGCCAGCAGACGAGACAGCAACACTGAAGCTTTCTTT.

J is TRBJ2-1 and V is TRBV7-9; possibly TRBD1 for D (5 bases). CDR1 and CDR2 from the germline V gene are SEHNR and FQNEAQ (reference sequence). The CDR3 loop spans 16 amino acids. The V and J ends lost 2 bases and 1 base respectively, with 12 bases between them. The CDR3 is CASSLRVQASYNEQFF. Here the CDR3 DNA reads TGTGCCAGCAGCTTACGGGTACAGGCATCCTACAATGAGCAGTTCTTC.

The CDR3 nucleotides are TGTGCCAGCAGCTTATCAGGGGTAGCTGGAAACACCATATATTTT. It codes for CASSLSGVAGNTIYF. This chain joins TRBV7-2 and TRBJ1-3, with D perhaps matching TRBD1 (6 bases). Germline V gives CDR1 SGHTA, CDR2 FQGNSA. V dropped 2 bases and J dropped 2 bases, with 10 bases sitting between them. The CDR3 has 15 amino acids.

This chain connects TRBV7-8 to TRBJ2-3, with 10 nucleotides matching TRBD2. J was trimmed by 5 bases and V by 1 base; bases with no gene match: 6. The germline V gene has CDR1 SGHVS and CDR2 FQNEAQ. The CDR3 spans 16 residues. CDR3 nucleotide sequence: TGTGCCAGCAGCTTAGTGATAGCGGGGGGACGAGATACGCAGTATTTT. Encoded protein: CASSLVIAGGRDTQYF.

The V gene is TRBV5-1, the J gene TRBJ2-3; 14 positions agree with TRBD2. CDR3 length: 16 amino acids. The J segment lost 3 bases and the V segment lost 4 bases, leaving 4 bases of the junction unmatched. Germline values: CDR1 SGHRS, CDR2 YFSETQ. The CDR3 DNA reads as TGCGCCAGCAGCGAGGGGACTAGCGGGAGAACAGATACGCAGTATTTT. As protein: CASSEGTSGRTDTQYF. The entire variable domain, with the rest obtained from reference TRBV5-1 and TRBJ2-3, is as follows: KAGVTQTPRYLIKTRGQQVTLSCSPISGHRSVSWYQQTPGQGLQFLFEYFSETQRNKGNFPGRFSGRQFSNSRSEMNVSTLELGDSALYLCASSEGTSGRTDTQYFGPGTRLTVL.

This chain connects TRBV30 to TRBJ1-3; 10 bases are a match to TRBD1. The CDR3 extends over 14 amino acids. J was trimmed by 4 bases and V by 1 base; bases with no gene match: 1. Germline V CDR1 and CDR2: GTSNPN, SVGIG (reference sequence). The CDR3 here is CAWSGTGGGNTIYF. The CDR3 DNA follows: TGTGCCTGGAGTGGGACAGGGGGGGGAAACACCATATATTTT. Variable domain in full (rest from reference TRBV30 and TRBJ1-3): SQTIHQWPATLVQPVGSPLSLECTVEGTSNPNLYWYRQAAGRGLQLLFYSVGIGQISSEVPQNLSASRPQDRQFILSSKKLLLSDSGFYLCAWSGTGGGNTIYFGEGSWLTVV.

The genes are TRBV7-2 and TRBJ2-3, with 7 bases aligning to TRBD1. The length of the CDR3 is 16 residues. The trim removed 4 bases at V and 0 bases at J, leaving 7 bases unmatched. Germline loops: CDR1 SGHTA, CDR2 FQGNSA. CDR3 nucleotide sequence: TGTGCCAGCAGCTCCAGACAGGGTCTAAGCACAGATACGCAGTATTTT. This gives the protein CASSSRQGLSTDTQYF.

The chain has TRBV19 and TRBJ2-2, with D possibly matching TRBD2 (5 bases). Deletions cut 7 bases from V and 1 base from J, with 10 bases between. CDR3 length: 14 amino acids. Per the germline V gene, CDR1 is LNHDA and CDR2 is SQIVND (reference sequence). The CDR3 DNA reads TGTGCCAGTAATCCGCGGGTGAACACCGGGGAGCTGTTTTTT. This sequence encodes CASNPRVNTGELFF.

The V and J genes are TRBV21-1 and TRBJ1-4. TRBV21-1 is flagged as a pseudogene. The CDR3 extends over 18 amino acids. CDR3 bases: TGTGCCAGCAGCAAAAAAGACCTTCGGAGGGGCGTTAATGAAAAACTGTTTTTT. Translating gives CASSKKDLRRGVNEKLFF.